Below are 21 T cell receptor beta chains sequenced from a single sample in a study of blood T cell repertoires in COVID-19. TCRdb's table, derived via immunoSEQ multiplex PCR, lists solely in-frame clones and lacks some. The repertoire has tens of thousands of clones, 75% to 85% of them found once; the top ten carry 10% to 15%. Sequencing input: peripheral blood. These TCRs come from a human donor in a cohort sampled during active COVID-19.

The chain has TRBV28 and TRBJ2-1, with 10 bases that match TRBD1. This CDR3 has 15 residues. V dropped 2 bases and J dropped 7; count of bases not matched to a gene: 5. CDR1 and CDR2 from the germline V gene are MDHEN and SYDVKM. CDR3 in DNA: TGTGCCAGCAGTTTAAGACAGGGGGCTTGGAATGAGCAGTTCTTC. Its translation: CASSLRQGAWNEQFF. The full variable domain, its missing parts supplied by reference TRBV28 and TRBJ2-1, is DVKVTQSSRYLVKRTGEKVFLECVQDMDHENMFWYRQDPGLGLRLIYFSYDVKMKEKGDIPEGYSVSREKKERFSLILESASTNQTSMYLCASSLRQGAWNEQFFGPGTRLTVL.

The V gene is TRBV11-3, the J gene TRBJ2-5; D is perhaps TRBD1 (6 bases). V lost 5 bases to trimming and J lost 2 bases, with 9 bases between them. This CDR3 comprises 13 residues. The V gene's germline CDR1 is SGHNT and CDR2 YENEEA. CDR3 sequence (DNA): TGTGCCAGCAGCCCAGGGGAGCAAGAGACCCAGTACTTC. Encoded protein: CASSPGEQETQYF.

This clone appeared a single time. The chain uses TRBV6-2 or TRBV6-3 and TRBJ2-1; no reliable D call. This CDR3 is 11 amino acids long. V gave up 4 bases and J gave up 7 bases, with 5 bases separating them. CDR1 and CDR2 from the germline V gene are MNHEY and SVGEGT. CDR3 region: CASSLENEQFF. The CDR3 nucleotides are TGTGCCAGCAGTTTGGAGAATGAGCAGTTCTTC.

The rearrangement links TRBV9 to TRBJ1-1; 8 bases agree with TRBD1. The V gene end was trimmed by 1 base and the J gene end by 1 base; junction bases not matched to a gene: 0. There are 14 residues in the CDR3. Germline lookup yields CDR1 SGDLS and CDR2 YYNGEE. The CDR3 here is CASSVQGANTEAFF. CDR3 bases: TGTGCCAGCAGCGTACAGGGGGCGAACACTGAAGCTTTCTTT.

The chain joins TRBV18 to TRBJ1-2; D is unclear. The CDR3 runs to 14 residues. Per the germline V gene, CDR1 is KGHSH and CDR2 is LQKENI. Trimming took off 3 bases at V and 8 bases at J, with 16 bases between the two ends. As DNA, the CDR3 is TGTGCCAGCTCACCGGTCGATCGCCAGGAAGGCTACACCTTC. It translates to CASSPVDRQEGYTF.

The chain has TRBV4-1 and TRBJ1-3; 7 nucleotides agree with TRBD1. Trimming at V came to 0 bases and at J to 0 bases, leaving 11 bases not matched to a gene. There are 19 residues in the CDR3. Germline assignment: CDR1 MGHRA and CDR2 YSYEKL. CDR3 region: CASSQEDYRGRTSGNTIYF. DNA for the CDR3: TGCGCCAGCAGCCAAGAGGATTACAGGGGCCGCACCTCTGGAAACACCATATATTTT.

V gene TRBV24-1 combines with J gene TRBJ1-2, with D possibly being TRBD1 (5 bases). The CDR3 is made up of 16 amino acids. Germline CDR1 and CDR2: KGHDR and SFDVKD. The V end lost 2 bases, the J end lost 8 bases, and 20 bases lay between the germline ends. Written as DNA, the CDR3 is TGTGCCACCAGTGATTCCAAAACCGGGACTCAAGGAGGCTACACCTTC. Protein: CATSDSKTGTQGGYTF.

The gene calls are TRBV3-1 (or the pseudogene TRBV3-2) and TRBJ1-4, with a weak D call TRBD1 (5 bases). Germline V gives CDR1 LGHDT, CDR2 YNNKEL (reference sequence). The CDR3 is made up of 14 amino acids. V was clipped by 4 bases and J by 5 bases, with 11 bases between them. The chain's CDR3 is CASSLGAGNEKLFF. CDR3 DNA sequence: TGTGCCAGCAGCCTAGGGGCGGGGAATGAAAAACTGTTTTTT.

CDR3 nucleotide sequence: TGTGCCAGTAGCCTGGACAGGGAAAATCAGCCCCAGCATTTT. As protein: CASSLDRENQPQHF. The chain is built from TRBV19 and TRBJ1-5; 8 positions agree with TRBD1. J was trimmed by 4 bases and V by 6 bases; bases with no gene match: 5. Germline CDR1 and CDR2: LNHDA and SQIVND (reference sequence). The CDR3 totals 14 residues.

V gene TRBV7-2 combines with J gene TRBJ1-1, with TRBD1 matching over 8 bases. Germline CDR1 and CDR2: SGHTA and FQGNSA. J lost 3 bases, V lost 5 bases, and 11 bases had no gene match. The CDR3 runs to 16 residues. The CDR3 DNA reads TGTGCCAGCAGCCGCGATTACAGGGGGGGCTACACTGAAGCTTTCTTT. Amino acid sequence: CASSRDYRGGYTEAFF.

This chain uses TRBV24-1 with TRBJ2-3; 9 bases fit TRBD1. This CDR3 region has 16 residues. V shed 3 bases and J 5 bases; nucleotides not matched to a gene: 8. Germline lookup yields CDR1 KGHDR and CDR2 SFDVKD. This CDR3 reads CATSDPGQGVGDTQYF. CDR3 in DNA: TGTGCCACCAGTGATCCGGGACAGGGAGTGGGAGATACGCAGTATTTT.

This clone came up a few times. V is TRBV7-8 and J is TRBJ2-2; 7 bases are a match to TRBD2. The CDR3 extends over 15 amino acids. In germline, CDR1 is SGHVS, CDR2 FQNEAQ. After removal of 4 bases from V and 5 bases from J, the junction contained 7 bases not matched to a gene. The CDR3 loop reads CASSSTSEWTGELFF. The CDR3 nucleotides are TGTGCCAGCAGCTCCACTAGCGAGTGGACCGGGGAGCTGTTTTTT.

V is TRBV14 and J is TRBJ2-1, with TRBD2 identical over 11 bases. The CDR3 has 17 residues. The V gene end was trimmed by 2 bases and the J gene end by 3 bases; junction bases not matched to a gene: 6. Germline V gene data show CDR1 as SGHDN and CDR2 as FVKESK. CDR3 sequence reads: CASSQLPTSGNYNEQFF. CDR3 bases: TGTGCCAGCAGCCAATTACCGACTAGCGGGAACTACAATGAGCAGTTCTTC.

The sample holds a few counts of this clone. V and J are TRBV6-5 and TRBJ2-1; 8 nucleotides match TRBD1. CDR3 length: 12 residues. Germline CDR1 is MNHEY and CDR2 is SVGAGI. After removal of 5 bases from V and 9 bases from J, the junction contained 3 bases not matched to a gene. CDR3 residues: CASSSTGGEQFF. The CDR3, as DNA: TGTGCCAGCAGTAGTACAGGGGGTGAGCAGTTCTTC.

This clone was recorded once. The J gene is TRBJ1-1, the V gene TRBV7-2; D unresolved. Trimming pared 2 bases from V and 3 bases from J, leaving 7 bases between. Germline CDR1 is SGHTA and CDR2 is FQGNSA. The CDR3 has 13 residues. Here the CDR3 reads CASSLIGDTEAFF. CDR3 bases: TGTGCCAGCAGCTTAATCGGGGACACTGAAGCTTTCTTT.

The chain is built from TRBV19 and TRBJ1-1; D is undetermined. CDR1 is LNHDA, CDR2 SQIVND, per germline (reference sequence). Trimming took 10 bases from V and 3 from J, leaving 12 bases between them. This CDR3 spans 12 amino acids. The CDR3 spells CATNDWDTEAFF. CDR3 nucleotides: TGTGCCACTAACGACTGGGACACTGAAGCTTTCTTT.

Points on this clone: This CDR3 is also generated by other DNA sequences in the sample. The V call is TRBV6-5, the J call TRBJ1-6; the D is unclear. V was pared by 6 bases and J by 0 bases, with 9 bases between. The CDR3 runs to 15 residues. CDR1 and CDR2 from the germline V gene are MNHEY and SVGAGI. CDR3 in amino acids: CASRASSSYNSPLHF. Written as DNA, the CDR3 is TGTGCCAGCAGGGCTTCTAGCTCCTATAATTCACCCCTCCACTTT.

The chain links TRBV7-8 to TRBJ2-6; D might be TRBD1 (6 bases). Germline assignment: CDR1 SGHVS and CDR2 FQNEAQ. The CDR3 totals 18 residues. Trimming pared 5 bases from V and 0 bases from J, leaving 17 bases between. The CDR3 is CASSAYRAQNSGANVLTF. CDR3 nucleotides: TGTGCCAGCAGCGCATACAGGGCTCAAAACTCTGGGGCCAACGTCCTGACTTTC.

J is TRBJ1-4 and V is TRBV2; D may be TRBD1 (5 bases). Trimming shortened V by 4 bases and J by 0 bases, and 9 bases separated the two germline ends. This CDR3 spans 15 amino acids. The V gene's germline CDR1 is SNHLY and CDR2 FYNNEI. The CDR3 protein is CASSGQRATNEKLFF. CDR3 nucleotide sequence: TGTGCCAGCAGTGGACAGCGTGCAACTAATGAAAAACTGTTTTTT.

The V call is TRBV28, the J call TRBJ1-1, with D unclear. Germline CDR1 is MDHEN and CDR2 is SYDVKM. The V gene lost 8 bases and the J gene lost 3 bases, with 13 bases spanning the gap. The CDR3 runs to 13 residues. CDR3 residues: CASSLIGDTEAFF. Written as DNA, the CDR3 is TGTGCCAGCTCACTTATAGGAGACACTGAAGCTTTCTTT.

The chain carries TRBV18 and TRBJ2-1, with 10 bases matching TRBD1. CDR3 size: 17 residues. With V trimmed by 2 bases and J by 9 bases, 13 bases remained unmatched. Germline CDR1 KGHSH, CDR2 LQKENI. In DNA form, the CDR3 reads TGTGCCAGCTCACCAAGTGGGGGGACAGGGGAGATCGGTGAGCAGTTCTTC. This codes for CASSPSGGTGEIGEQFF.